The sample holds one count of the clone carrying this TCR beta chain. This specimen comes from a study of blood T cell repertoires in COVID-19. Overall study: Sites across the United States, Italy and Spain contributed samples from acute and convalescent COVID-19. Sample material is recorded as cDNA or gDNA derived from T cells, B-cell-depleted T cells, or PBMCs.

Per the germline V gene, CDR1 is SGHTA and CDR2 is FQGNSA. CDR3 length: 15 residues. Germline trimming cut 1 base from V and 7 bases from J; bases unmatched to any gene: 8. In the original analysis: Amplification of reference gene primers was used by the study to estimate nucleated cell counts. The method was immunoSEQ multiplex PCR; TCRdb's version includes in-frame clones alone and lacks a portion of them. Clone size and the V and J calls come from that table; the DNA yielded D and trimming. The profile covers 20,000 to 30,000 clones, with around 88% appearing a single time and approximately 30% taken by the ten largest.

V gene TRBV7-2 combines with J gene TRBJ2-3, with TRBD1 identical over 7 bases. Sequenced input: peripheral blood. The sequence derives from a human donor with active COVID-19. The donor label of this sample is uncertain. The CDR3: CASSLELGDSYTQYF. In DNA, the CDR3 is TGTGCCAGCAGCTTAGAGTTGGGGGACAGCTATACGCAGTATTTT.